Here is one T cell receptor beta chain with its context. TCRdb's copy holds only in-frame clones and misses some; the assay was immunoSEQ multiplex PCR. The sample contains 250,000 to 350,000 clones, over 85% of which appear only once. The data stem from a study of blood T cell repertoires in COVID-19. Background on the study: In each case, the material was cDNA or gDNA derived from T cells, B-cell-depleted T cells, or PBMCs.

The CDR3 extends over 13 amino acids. Germline lookup yields CDR1 MNHNS and CDR2 SASEGT. V was trimmed by 3 bases and J by 4 bases, leaving 10 bases between them. Study members were between about 18 and 100 years old and lived in over 20 US regions. Sequencing was carried out using PBMCs or T cells enriched from blood (not recorded which). The chain joins TRBV6-1 to TRBJ2-7; a possible D gene is TRBD1 (5 bases). The clonotype was recovered from a woman aged 50 to 65 who had been exposed to COVID-19. The CDR3 sequence is CASSDRARYEQYF. The CDR3 DNA sequence: TGTGCCAGCAGTGACAGGGCGAGGTACGAGCAGTACTTC.